What follows describes a single TCR beta chain. Trimming shortened V by 10 bases and J by 2 bases, and 14 bases separated the two germline ends. The CDR3 runs 13 residues. This specimen belongs to a study of patients and donors after allogeneic stem cell transplantation. TCRdb ran MiXCR on the RT-PCR reads and lists one entry per CDR3 protein. The sample lists approximately 410,000 distinct CDR3 sequences, around 15% occurring once. Sequencing was done on a sample of blood, either unsorted or a sorted T cell fraction (not recorded which). The source is a human donor who was either an allogeneic HSCT recipient or a stem cell or donor lymphocyte infusion donor (not recorded which). It is not recorded whose cells these are; they may come from a transplant donor. The chain carries TRBV12-3 or TRBV12-4 and TRBJ1-2, with a possible D match to TRBD1 (6 bases). The CDR3 protein is CATSQGINYGYTF. CDR3 DNA sequence: TGTGCCACCTCTCAGGGGATAAACTATGGCTACACCTTC.